This T cell receptor beta chain originates from a study of T cells after yellow fever vaccination. At least ten counts were recorded for this clonotype. Synthesis of TCR cDNA relied on 5'RACE template switching, which attached a universal primer site and UMIs. TCRdb re-analysed the 5' RACE reads in MiXCR, keeping a single row per CDR3 protein. The data hold 230,000 or so distinct CDR3 sequences, with more than 6.5% observed a single time. The germline V gene has CDR1 SGHNT and CDR2 YYREEE (reference sequence). The CDR3 is 16 residues long. The V end lost 5 bases, the J end lost 6 bases, and 21 bases lay between the germline ends.

The sequence came from a man in his thirties or forties who received the YFV17D yellow fever vaccine. The V call is TRBV5-4, the J call TRBJ2-1, with D unclear. The sequenced sample was CD4+ T cells sorted from PBMCs, obtained on the day of the yellow fever booster vaccination. The CDR3 loop reads CASSLGDFAVFNEQFF. DNA for the CDR3: TGTGCCAGCAGTCTCGGAGATTTCGCGGTCTTCAATGAGCAGTTCTTC.